Listed below are T cell receptor beta chains from one sample, sequenced in a study of cytomegalovirus exposure and HLA in healthy donors. The protocol was immunoSEQ multiplex PCR, while the TCRdb copy is restricted to in-frame clones and leaves out a portion. In total, the table holds about 200,000 clones. The material sequenced was PBMCs. The receptor source for this set is a girl aged 2-10 years in good health and CMV-seropositive. The CDR3 runs from the conserved cysteine through the conserved F or W. D genes are given only for firm matches.

d_call j_call v_call cdr3_aa cdr3_nt
TRBD1 TRBJ2-1 TRBV5-6 CASSLSGTGTNEQFF TGTGCCAGCAGCTTGTCAGGGACAGGGACGAATGAGCAGTTCTTC
TRBD2 TRBJ2-3 TRBV27 CASSLTSGRATQYF TGTGCCAGCAGTTTAACTAGCGGGAGGGCTACGCAGTATTTT
TRBD1 TRBJ2-2 TRBV5-4 CASSLGIYRGTGELFF TGTGCCAGCAGCTTGGGAATCTACAGGGGCACCGGGGAGCTGTTTTTT
TRBD1 TRBJ2-7 TRBV2 CASGGNPGQGFYEQYF TGTGCCAGCGGGGGGAATCCGGGACAGGGGTTTTACGAGCAGTACTTC
TRBD1 TRBJ2-2 TRBV5-1 CASTPFRDRGTTGELFF TGCGCCAGCACCCCTTTCCGGGACAGGGGGACCACCGGGGAGCTGTTTTTT
- TRBJ1-2 TRBV7-6 CASSRDPPGYGYTF TGTGCCAGCAGCCGGGATCCCCCCGGCTATGGCTACACCTTC
- TRBJ1-1 TRBV29-1 CSVFGRGTSNTEAFF TGCAGCGTCTTCGGCAGGGGCACTTCTAACACTGAAGCTTTCTTT
- TRBJ2-5 TRBV29-1 CSGNGQETQYF TGCAGCGGGAACGGGCAAGAGACCCAGTACTTC
TRBD1 TRBJ1-1 TRBV28 CASSLPPLTGHTEAFF TGTGCCAGCAGTTTACCCCCCCTGACAGGGCACACTGAAGCTTTCTTT
- TRBJ1-5 TRBV7-8 CASSLGGGNQPQHF TGTGCCAGCAGCTTAGGGGGGGGAAATCAGCCCCAGCATTTT
- TRBJ1-1 TRBV18 CASSPRGLPGSEETEAFF TGTGCCAGCTCACCACGCGGTTTGCCAGGATCGGAGGAGACTGAAGCTTTCTTT
TRBD1 TRBJ2-3 TRBV7-9 CASSVGTGLTDTQYF TGTGCCAGCAGCGTTGGGACAGGCCTCACAGATACGCAGTATTTT
- TRBJ2-1 TRBV30 CAWDQQGTYNEQFF TGTGCCTGGGATCAACAGGGCACCTACAATGAGCAGTTCTTC
TRBD1 TRBJ1-2 TRBV4-1 CASSQAGQVLVLGYGYTF TGCGCCAGCAGCCAAGCCGGACAGGTCCTGGTGCTGGGCTATGGCTACACCTTC
- TRBJ1-3 TRBV29-1 CSVRDSGNTIYF TGCAGCGTTCGCGACTCTGGAAACACCATATATTTT
- TRBJ2-3 TRBV7-2 CASSSQGLRTDTQYF TGTGCCAGCAGCTCACAGGGTCTCCGCACAGATACGCAGTATTTT